This T cell receptor beta chain was identified in a study of blood T cell repertoires in COVID-19. Study details: Both acute and convalescent COVID-19 samples were obtained from the United States, Italy and Spain.

The CDR3 is 14 residues long. Germline V lookup: CDR1 SGHAT, CDR2 FQNNGV. V shed 6 bases, J shed 5 bases, and the junction held 8 bases outside the gene matches. Clones were read by immunoSEQ multiplex PCR, and TCRdb kept only the in-frame ones, dropping some. Found here are about 240,000 clones, 70% to 90% of them singletons; the top ten hold 7.1%. Material: peripheral blood. This clonotype originated in a woman between 70 and 85 years old with active or convalescent COVID-19. This chain links TRBV11-2 with TRBJ1-2, with 8 bases fitting TRBD1. CDR3 amino acids: CASREQGGEYGYTF. DNA of the CDR3: TGTGCCAGCAGGGAACAGGGGGGGGAGTATGGCTACACCTTC.